The 9 T cell receptor beta chains given below trace back to one sample, sequenced in a study of T cell repertoires in cytomegalovirus infection. One entry per CDR3 protein results from TCRdb running MiXCR on the reads. This repertoire shows 500,000 to 600,000 distinct CDR3 sequences, more than 15% found once; its top ten account for more than 20%. The specimen sequenced was CD8+ T cells from PBMCs. Receptors originate from a human donor in good health (CMV status not recorded). Some clones in this sample may be carry-over from other donors' samples.

This clonotype was recorded many times. The chain recombines TRBV11-3 with TRBJ2-1; 8 nucleotides align to TRBD2. CDR1 and CDR2 from the germline V gene are SGHNT and YENEEA. The V and J ends lost 5 bases and 2 bases, in that order; junction bases with no gene match: 8. CDR3 length: 16 residues. The CDR3 here is CASSPRSGGAYNEQFF. In nucleotides, the CDR3 is TGTGCCAGCAGCCCCCGCTCGGGGGGGGCCTACAATGAGCAGTTCTTC.

Many counts were recorded for this clonotype. One junction end disagrees with the germline gene, perhaps due to a read error. The chain links TRBV7-7 to TRBJ2-7; D is perhaps TRBD2 (6 bases). The CDR3 has 13 residues. CDR1 and CDR2 from the germline V gene are SSHAT and FNYEAQ (reference sequence). The CDR3 region has the DNA TGTGCTAGCAGCTTAGCGGAGGACTACGAGCAGTACTTC. This encodes CASSLAEDYEQYF.

Only a few counts were recorded for this clonotype. The genes are TRBV29-1 and TRBJ1-1; TRBD1 might be the D (5 bases). CDR1 SQVTM and CDR2 ANQGSEA come from the germline V gene. V was trimmed by 4 bases and J by 1 base, leaving 13 bases between them. The CDR3 spans 14 residues. The DNA for the CDR3 is TGCAGCGTTGGATTAAGCCAGGGGAACACTGAAGCTTTCTTT. This translates into CSVGLSQGNTEAFF. The full variable domain, its missing parts supplied by reference TRBV29-1 and TRBJ1-1, is SAVISQKPSRDICQRGTSLTIQCQVDSQVTMMFWYRQQPGQSLTLIATANQGSEATYESGFVIDKFPISRPNLTFSTLTVSNMSPEDSSIYLCSVGLSQGNTEAFFGQGTRLTVV.

V gene TRBV10-3 combines with J gene TRBJ2-1, with 8 bases that match TRBD2. With V trimmed by 7 bases and J by 6 bases, 14 bases remained unmatched. The CDR3 has 16 residues. The germline V gene has CDR1 ENHRY and CDR2 SYGVKD. CDR3 nucleotide sequence: TGTGCCATCACCCCGGGGAGCGGGGGAGAGGGCAATGAGCAGTTCTTC. Translating it yields CAITPGSGGEGNEQFF.

The table lists this clonotype with a few counts. V usage is TRBV4-1 and J usage is TRBJ1-5; TRBD1 might be the D (6 bases). V was shortened by 5 bases and J by 7 bases, with 15 bases between the two germline ends. The CDR3 sequence is 14 residues long. The germline gives CDR1 MGHRA, CDR2 YSYEKL. The CDR3 nucleotides read TGCGCCAGCAGCGAGGGGTCAGGGGTCCAGCCCCAGCATTTT. Translation gives CASSEGSGVQPQHF.

This clonotype has a count of ten or more. This chain connects TRBV12-3 or TRBV12-4 to TRBJ2-1, with D unclear. This CDR3 spans 11 amino acids. Trimming cost V 3 bases and J 10 bases, with 7 bases left between them. CDR3 sequence: CASSFTREQFF. The CDR3 DNA reads TGTGCCAGCAGTTTCACCCGGGAGCAGTTCTTC.

This clonotype came up many times. V gene TRBV7-9 combines with J gene TRBJ2-7; no reliable D call. CDR3 length equals 13 residues. Germline loops: CDR1 SEHNR, CDR2 FQNEAQ (reference sequence). The ends were cut back, 6 bases at V and 4 bases at J, with 13 bases in the middle. CDR3 region: CASSQVASYEQYF. The CDR3 region has the DNA TGTGCCAGCAGTCAGGTAGCCAGTTACGAGCAGTACTTC. Full variable domain (rest looked up from reference TRBV7-9 and TRBJ2-7): DTGVSQNPRHKITKRGQNVTFRCDPISEHNRLYWYRQTLGQGPEFLTYFQNEAQLEKSRLLSDRFSAERPKGSFSTLEIQRTEQGDSAMYLCASSQVASYEQYFGPGTRLTVT.

This clonotype was counted a few times. This chain links TRBV7-9 with TRBJ2-5; TRBD2 matches 9 bases. Losses at the gene ends were 6 bases for V and 4 bases for J; bases not matched to a gene: 3. The V gene's germline CDR1 is SEHNR and CDR2 FQNEAQ (reference sequence). The CDR3 has 13 amino acids. The CDR3 sequence is CASRVLAGETQYF. The CDR3 DNA reads TGTGCCAGCAGGGTACTAGCGGGAGAGACCCAGTACTTC.

The chain links TRBV27 to TRBJ2-5; D gene unclear. This CDR3 comprises 16 residues. V was trimmed by 6 bases and J by 4 bases, leaving 21 bases between them. CDR1 and CDR2 from the germline V gene are MNHEY and SMNVEV (reference sequence). CDR3 in amino acids: CASSRAPLRGAETQYF. The CDR3 region has the DNA TGTGCCAGCAGCCGTGCCCCCCTTCGAGGTGCAGAGACCCAGTACTTC.